A single sample is the source of the 29 T cell receptor beta chains below, sequenced in a study of T cells in Graves' hyperthyroidism and ophthalmopathy. The CDR3 regions of TCR beta were amplified from RNA transcripts. Initially, a first-round RT-PCR of the TCR CDR3 employed the HTBI primer set. Via MiXCR, TCRdb re-called the multiplex PCR reads, giving one row per CDR3 protein. Among about 480,000 distinct CDR3 sequences, over 13% were seen once, and the ten largest hold less than 20%. The sequenced material came from blood. These receptors were taken from a woman aged 18-29 years with Graves' hyperthyroidism.

This clonotype has ten or more counts. This sequence joins TRBV19 and TRBJ1-4; 8 nucleotides agree with TRBD1. This CDR3 has 14 amino acids. The V and J ends lost 7 bases and 7 bases, in that order; junction bases with no gene match: 8. Germline CDR1 and CDR2: LNHDA and SQIVND (reference sequence). CDR3 bases: TGTGCCAGTACTCCGGACAGGGCCGGTGAAAAACTGTTTTTT. This codes for CASTPDRAGEKLFF.

This clonotype has ten or more counts. The V gene is TRBV11-2, the J gene TRBJ2-1; TRBD2 matches 13 bases. This CDR3 is 17 amino acids long. J gave up 2 bases and V 5 bases, and 6 bases lay outside the gene matches. Germline V lookup: CDR1 SGHAT, CDR2 FQNNGV. In DNA, the CDR3 is TGTGCCAGCAGCCCCGGGACTAGCGGGGCCACCTACAATGAGCAGTTCTTC. Protein: CASSPGTSGATYNEQFF.

This clonotype has only a few counts. V and J are TRBV12-3 or TRBV12-4 and TRBJ2-2, with 8 bases matching TRBD1. The CDR3 contains 14 residues. The V gene end was trimmed by 6 bases and the J gene end by 4 bases; junction bases not matched to a gene: 4. CDR3: CASSQDRGTGELFF. CDR3 nucleotide sequence: TGTGCCAGCAGCCAAGACAGGGGCACCGGGGAGCTGTTTTTT.

On this clonotype: A clone one base away is much larger, so this may be a read error. The chain uses TRBV27 and TRBJ2-5, with D possibly matching TRBD2 (5 bases). Matching the DNA end better, TRBJ2-1 makes the J call doubtful. Germline assignment: CDR1 MNHEY and CDR2 SMNVEV (reference sequence). This CDR3 is built from 12 residues. CDR3 DNA: TGTGCCAGCAGATCCTATGGGGAGACCCAGTTCTTC. Its translation is CASRSYGETQFF.

This clonotype has only one observation. A much bigger clone sits one base away, suggesting this may be a read error. In nucleotides, the CDR3 is TGTGCCAGCAGTGATTCAGGGGGAGTAGAGACCCAGTACTTC. Its protein product is CASSDSGGVETQYF. This chain uses TRBV12-3 or TRBV12-4 with TRBJ2-5, with 7 bases matching TRBD1. The trim removed 5 bases at V and 4 bases at J, leaving 7 bases unmatched. The CDR3 spans 14 residues.

This clonotype was counted a few times. The conserved final phenylalanine or tryptophan is absent from the CDR3, which likely points to a read error. The V call is TRBV4-1, the J call TRBJ2-5; D perhaps matches TRBD2 (5 bases). There are 18 residues in the CDR3. Germline lookup yields CDR1 MGHRA and CDR2 YSYEKL. Trimming stripped 3 bases from V and 4 bases from J, with 24 bases between. The CDR3 loop is CASSHPGRMVDGGETQYS. The CDR3 region has the DNA TGCGCCAGCAGCCATCCTGGGAGAATGGTAGATGGAGGAGAGACCCAGTACTCC.

This clonotype was counted ten times or more. This rearrangement joins TRBV5-6 to TRBJ2-1; D remains ambiguous. This CDR3 is built from 15 residues. Germline V gives CDR1 SGHDT, CDR2 YYEEEE. Deletions cut 3 bases from V and 2 bases from J, with 12 bases between. The CDR3 protein is CASSWKDETYNEQFF. The CDR3 region has the DNA TGTGCCAGCAGCTGGAAGGACGAAACCTACAATGAGCAGTTCTTC. Full variable domain (remainder filled in from reference TRBV5-6 and TRBJ2-1): DAGVTQSPTHLIKTRGQQVTLRCSPKSGHDTVSWYQQALGQGPQFIFQYYEEEERQRGNFPDRFSGHQFPNYSSELNVNALLLGDSALYLCASSWKDETYNEQFFGPGTRLTVL.

This clonotype was seen repeatedly, ten times or more. The rearrangement joins TRBV20-1 to TRBJ1-1; 11 bases are a match to TRBD1. Germline loops: CDR1 DFQATT, CDR2 SNEGSKA (reference sequence). The length of the CDR3 is 12 residues. V lost 6 bases, J lost 7 bases, and 4 bases stayed unmatched. The CDR3 reads CSAGTGGFEAFF. The CDR3 DNA sequence: TGCAGTGCGGGGACAGGGGGATTTGAAGCTTTCTTT.

This clonotype was recorded a few times. This chain joins TRBV7-3 and TRBJ2-5; D possibly corresponds to TRBD2 (5 bases). Germline lookup yields CDR1 SGHTA and CDR2 FQGTGA. There are 15 residues in the CDR3. Trimming took 2 bases from V and 2 from J, leaving 12 bases between them. In nucleotides, the CDR3 is TGTGCCAGCAGCTTAGAAGGCGGGCGTCAAGAGACCCAGTACTTC. As protein: CASSLEGGRQETQYF. The variable domain in full, with the rest retrieved from reference TRBV7-3 and TRBJ2-5, is GAGVSQTPSNKVTEKGKYVELRCDPISGHTALYWYRQSLGQGPEFLIYFQGTGAADDSGLPNDRFFAVRPEGSVSTLKIQRTERGDSAVYLCASSLEGGRQETQYFGPGTRLLVL.

The V call is TRBV6-1, the J call TRBJ1-2; perhaps TRBD1 as D (5 bases). V shed 0 bases and J shed 3 bases, with 14 bases lying between them. The CDR3 runs to 16 residues. CDR1 is MNHNS and CDR2 is SASEGT in the germline V gene. The CDR3 DNA follows: TGTGCCAGCAGTGAAGCGCTTCTTGCAGGGCACTATGGCTACACCTTC. This gives the protein CASSEALLAGHYGYTF.

This rearrangement joins TRBV7-9 to TRBJ2-4, with a tentative D call TRBD1 (5 bases). Trimming cost V 3 bases and J 8 bases, with 11 bases left between them. Germline CDR1 SEHNR, CDR2 FQNEAQ (reference sequence). The CDR3 is made up of 13 amino acids. The CDR3 here is CASSFLRDDIQYF. The CDR3 DNA is TGTGCCAGCAGCTTCCTCAGGGATGACATTCAGTACTTC.

The chain is built from TRBV14 and TRBJ2-1, with D unclear. Germline V CDR1 and CDR2: SGHDN, FVKESK. The CDR3 loop spans 12 amino acids. Trimming left V 1 base short and J 13 bases short, with 11 bases between. CDR3 DNA sequence: TGTGCCAGCAGCCAAGTAAGGGTTTATCAGTTCTTC. Its protein product is CASSQVRVYQFF.

This clonotype was observed at least ten times. This chain uses TRBV13 with TRBJ2-5; D ambiguous. With 5 bases removed from V and 0 bases from J, the gap between germline ends came to 7 bases. Looked up from germline, CDR1 is PRHDT and CDR2 is FYEKMQ (reference sequence). The CDR3 sequence is 13 residues long. The CDR3 DNA follows: TGTGCCAGCAGCCGATCGAACCAAGAGACCCAGTACTTC. Its protein product is CASSRSNQETQYF.

The table lists this clonotype with a few counts. V is TRBV7-6 and J is TRBJ1-1; 8 nucleotides align to TRBD1. The germline V gene has CDR1 SGHVS and CDR2 FNYEAQ. The CDR3 has 17 residues. The V segment lost 1 base and the J segment 3 bases; nucleotides outside the gene matches: 10. CDR3 sequence reads: CASSLGSGGGWDTEAFF. CDR3 in DNA: TGTGCCAGCAGCTTAGGGTCAGGGGGCGGTTGGGACACTGAAGCTTTCTTT.

V usage is TRBV9 and J usage is TRBJ2-1; TRBD2 agrees at 14 bases. V trimming: 3 bases; J trimming: 15 bases; junction bases outside the gene matches: 5. CDR1 is SGDLS, CDR2 YYNGEE, per germline. The CDR3 has 13 residues. For the CDR3, the DNA is TGTGCCAGCAGCGGACTAGCGGGAGGGTCGGGGTTCTTC. It yields the protein CASSGLAGGSGFF.

This clonotype was detected ten times or more. The rearrangement uses TRBV6-1 and TRBJ2-6; D gene uncertain. Germline V gives CDR1 MNHNS, CDR2 SASEGT. The CDR3 consists of 14 residues. Trimming removed 7 bases from V and 1 base from J, with 8 bases in between. CDR3 DNA sequence: TGTGCCAGCACTATCATATCTGGGGCCAACGTCCTGACTTTC. Its translation is CASTIISGANVLTF.

This clonotype occurred a few times. The chain joins TRBV29-1 to TRBJ1-4; D is possibly TRBD1 (6 bases). Per the germline V gene, CDR1 is SQVTM and CDR2 is ANQGSEA. V was trimmed by 4 bases and J by 0 bases, leaving 9 bases between them. The CDR3 has 14 residues. CDR3 in amino acids: CSVARGTTNEKLFF. The CDR3 region has the DNA TGCAGCGTTGCCAGGGGAACAACTAATGAAAAACTGTTTTTT. The full variable domain, in which reference TRBV29-1 and TRBJ1-4 provide the parts outside the CDR3, is SAVISQKPSRDICQRGTSLTIQCQVDSQVTMMFWYRQQPGQSLTLIATANQGSEATYESGFVIDKFPISRPNLTFSTLTVSNMSPEDSSIYLCSVARGTTNEKLFFGSGTQLSVL.

There are many counts of this clonotype. This chain joins TRBV20-1 and TRBJ2-7; a possible D gene is TRBD2 (6 bases). This CDR3 has 12 amino acids. Trimming removed 6 bases from V and 1 base from J, with 10 bases in between. Germline CDR1 and CDR2: DFQATT and SNEGSKA (reference sequence). Here the CDR3 reads CSASGTSYEQYF. The CDR3 nucleotides read TGCAGTGCGTCCGGGACTTCCTACGAGCAGTACTTC.

At least ten counts were recorded for this clonotype. This sequence joins TRBV6-1 and TRBJ1-1; no definite D call. The CDR3 length is 13 residues. The V and J ends lost 1 base and 4 bases respectively, with 7 bases between them. The germline CDR1 and CDR2 sequences are MNHNS and SASEGT. This CDR3 reads CASSEGPFTEAFF. The CDR3 bases are TGTGCCAGCAGTGAAGGTCCGTTCACTGAAGCTTTCTTT.

This clonotype was picked up many times. The V call is TRBV3-1, the J call TRBJ2-5; D gene uncertain. Germline-derived CDR1 and CDR2 are LGHDT and YNNKEL (reference sequence). Trimming stripped 4 bases from V and 2 bases from J, with 11 bases between. The CDR3 consists of 14 residues. The CDR3 is CASSRSQIQETQYF. The DNA of the CDR3 is TGTGCCAGCAGCCGCTCACAGATTCAAGAGACCCAGTACTTC.

In this sample, this clonotype turned up many times. This chain uses TRBV30 with TRBJ1-1; 7 bases align to TRBD1. V was clipped by 2 bases and J by 1 base; unmatched bases: 4. The CDR3 loop spans 14 amino acids. The V gene's germline CDR1 is GTSNPN and CDR2 SVGIG (reference sequence). The CDR3 loop reads CAWSSGQANTEAFF. CDR3 sequence (DNA): TGTGCCTGGAGTTCCGGACAGGCGAACACTGAAGCTTTCTTT. Combining the CDR3 with reference TRBV30 and TRBJ1-1 gives the whole variable domain SQTIHQWPATLVQPVGSPLSLECTVEGTSNPNLYWYRQAAGRGLQLLFYSVGIGQISSEVPQNLSASRPQDRQFILSSKKLLLSDSGFYLCAWSSGQANTEAFFGQGTRLTVV.

This clonotype showed up many times. As DNA, the CDR3 is TGTGCCAGCAGGATTAATAGCAATCAGCCCCAGCATTTT. Encoded protein: CASRINSNQPQHF. This chain joins TRBV12-3 or TRBV12-4 and TRBJ1-5; D remains ambiguous. V lost 6 bases, J lost 0 bases, and 6 bases lay in between. The CDR3 totals 13 residues.

At least ten counts were recorded for this clonotype. The chain couples TRBV15 to TRBJ2-7, with 7 bases matching TRBD1. The V gene end was trimmed by 0 bases and the J gene end by 3 bases; junction bases not matched to a gene: 8. There are 16 residues in the CDR3. Germline V gene lookup returns CDR1 LNHNV and CDR2 YYDKDF (reference sequence). The CDR3 region is CATSRDTWQGVYEQYF. In DNA form, the CDR3 reads TGTGCCACCAGCAGAGATACGTGGCAGGGGGTCTACGAGCAGTACTTC.

This clonotype was observed many times. The rearrangement uses TRBV3-1 and TRBJ2-2, with D tentatively TRBD1 (6 bases). Looked up from germline, CDR1 is LGHDT and CDR2 is YNNKEL (reference sequence). The CDR3 loop spans 13 amino acids. Trimming left V 4 bases short and J 8 bases short, with 11 bases between. The CDR3 nucleotides are TGTGCCAGCAGCCGGACAGATTCTGGGGAGCTGTTTTTT. Translating it yields CASSRTDSGELFF.

This clonotype was detected ten times or more. The genes are TRBV6-5 and TRBJ2-7; D assignment may be TRBD1 or TRBD2 (5 bases each). V was pared by 0 bases and J by 2 bases, with 14 bases between. Per the germline V gene, CDR1 is MNHEY and CDR2 is SVGAGI. The CDR3 has 16 residues. The chain's CDR3 is CASSYSTMGPTYEQYF. In nucleotides, the CDR3 is TGTGCCAGCAGTTACTCCACGATGGGACCTACCTACGAGCAGTACTTC.

V gene TRBV7-2 combines with J gene TRBJ1-2, with TRBD1 as a possible D gene (6 bases). Trimming left V 5 bases short and J 0 bases short, with 16 bases between. The CDR3 extends over 16 amino acids. Germline V gives CDR1 SGHTA, CDR2 FQGNSA. The CDR3 loop is CASSPRTVLANYGYTF. DNA of the CDR3: TGTGCCAGCAGCCCCAGGACAGTTTTAGCTAACTATGGCTACACCTTC.

In its sample, this clonotype was seen many times. The gene calls are TRBV27 and TRBJ2-5, with D perhaps matching TRBD1 (6 bases). This CDR3 comprises 15 residues. V gave up 5 bases and J gave up 7 bases, with 20 bases separating them. Germline CDR1 reads MNHEY; CDR2 reads SMNVEV (reference sequence). CDR3 loop: CASSRADSRVGTQYF. The CDR3 nucleotides are TGTGCCAGCAGTCGAGCGGACAGCCGCGTCGGGACCCAGTACTTC.

This clonotype showed up just once. A much larger clone differs by one base, so this may be a read error. The rearrangement uses TRBV3-1 and TRBJ2-3; 9 positions match TRBD2. The CDR3 sequence is 16 residues long. CDR1 and CDR2 from the germline V gene are LGHDT and YNNKEL (reference sequence). CDR3 nucleotides: TGTGTCAGCAGCCAAGATGGGGGACTAGCCTCAGATACGCAGTATTTT. It codes for CVSSQDGGLASDTQYF.

The chain carries TRBV5-1 and TRBJ1-4, with a tentative D call TRBD1 (5 bases). The V end was cut by 5 bases, the J end by 2 bases, with 19 bases between. This CDR3 spans 17 amino acids. Germline V lookup: CDR1 SGHRS, CDR2 YFSETQ. The CDR3 nucleotides are TGCGCCAGCAGACCGGAGGTGTTGCGGGGCACTAATGAAAAACTGTTTTTT. This translates into CASRPEVLRGTNEKLFF. Full variable domain (missing parts from reference TRBV5-1 and TRBJ1-4): KAGVTQTPRYLIKTRGQQVTLSCSPISGHRSVSWYQQTPGQGLQFLFEYFSETQRNKGNFPGRFSGRQFSNSRSEMNVSTLELGDSALYLCASRPEVLRGTNEKLFFGSGTQLSVL.